This T cell receptor beta chain was sequenced for a study of blood T cell repertoires in COVID-19 (TCRdb year 2020). About the investigation overall: The collaborator samples originated in the United States, Italy and Spain and spanned the acute and convalescent phases of COVID-19. The material from the prospective study consisted of cDNA or gDNA derived from T cells, B-cell-depleted T cells, or PBMCs. Deeply sampled blood TCRbeta repertoires from subjects exposed to, actively infected with, or recovered from COVID-19 were included in the dataset. The repertoires were released in a freely available public database intended as a resource for research on the immune response to SARS-CoV-2. Samples were obtained from the ongoing ImmuneRACE study (first 160 participants) and from 1,254 subjects provided by 6 global collaborators. A de-identified subject ID, COVID-19 status, age in years and sex were almost always included in the sample metadata. Where available, HLA class I and class II types were taken from metadata supplied by the sample provider and were not determined by assay-based typing.

Taken from cysteine to phenylalanine, the CDR3 has 11 residues. Here the CDR3 DNA is all that survives: 33 bases in frame from base 1. V is clipped by 10 bases and J by 3 bases, and the sequence between their germline boundaries is 9 bases long. The germline V gene supplies CDR1 ENHRY and CDR2 SYGVKD. The research as a whole found: How much clinical and demographic metadata was included differed by source and by participant, and the metadata was provided uncurated.

The immunoSEQ Assay, a bias-controlled multiplex PCR, was used to amplify TCRbeta CDR3 regions from genomic DNA. In the authors' own workflow: The number of nucleated cells in each sample was estimated by amplification of reference gene primers within the assay. Sequence reads were collapsed and filtered to measure the absolute abundance of every unique TCRbeta CDR3 rearrangement. For each sample, productive Simpson clonality was calculated by taking the square root of Simpson's diversity index across productive rearrangements. TCRdb obtained this table from immuneACCESS and retained in-frame rearrangements with V and J assigned. These tables miss some clones; where compared with another copy, unresolved V genes account for less than half of the shortfall, and the remainder is unexplained. V, J and clone size derive from that table, while D and trimming were established from the DNA sequence. For this sample there are more than 300,000 clones; about four fifths appear just once. Approximately 4.7% of the sample is taken by the ten largest.

In the prospective study, participants were about 18 to 95 years old, resided in 24 geographic areas of the United States, and were enrolled through a virtual design. In the prospective study, participants were assigned to cohorts based on the clinical history participants reported in a screening survey and a study questionnaire. Recovered participants in ImmuneRACE Cohort 3 were defined as having two consecutive negative NP/OP PCR tests, clearance from a healthcare professional, or resolution of symptoms. In the prospective study, whole blood, serum and a nasopharyngeal or oropharyngeal swab were collected from each participant by mobile phlebotomists. Prospective study participants could optionally give additional blood draws and questionnaires over a roughly two-month period. Prospective study blood samples were shipped either frozen or at room temperature before DNA extraction. Worth noting for this clone: This receptor's antigen is unknown. The input lacks base qualities; no much larger clone sits a single base away.

Sequencing was carried out using PBMCs or T cells enriched from blood (not recorded which). The V and J segments used are TRBV10-3 and TRBJ1-1; no D gene can be assigned with confidence. The source of this sequence is a woman aged 45-65 years who had recovered from COVID-19. The CDR3 protein: CATLRDTEAFF. The DNA reads TGTGCCACCCTCCGGGACACTGAAGCTTTCTTT.